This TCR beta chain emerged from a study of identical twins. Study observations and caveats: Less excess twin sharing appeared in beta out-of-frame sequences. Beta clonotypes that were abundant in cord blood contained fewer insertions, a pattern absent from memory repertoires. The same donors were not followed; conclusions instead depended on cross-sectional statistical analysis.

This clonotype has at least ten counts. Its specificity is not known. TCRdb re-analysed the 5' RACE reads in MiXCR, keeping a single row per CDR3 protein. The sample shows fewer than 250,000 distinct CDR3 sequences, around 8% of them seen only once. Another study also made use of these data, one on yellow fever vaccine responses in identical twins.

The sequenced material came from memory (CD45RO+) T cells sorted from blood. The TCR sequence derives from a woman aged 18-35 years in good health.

CDR3 DNA: TGTGCCAGCAGCCAAGATATCCGGTCTAATGAAAAACTGTTTTTT. Its translation is CASSQDIRSNEKLFF. The J gene is TRBJ1-4, the V gene TRBV14; no reliable D call. This CDR3 has 15 amino acids. Germline lookup yields CDR1 SGHDN and CDR2 FVKESK. The V and J ends lost 0 bases and 3 bases respectively, with 8 bases between them.